This TCR beta chain was obtained from a study of blood T cell repertoires in COVID-19. The wider study: Whether acute or convalescent, the COVID-19 samples came from the United States, Italy and Spain. T cells, B-cell-depleted T cells, or PBMCs supplied cDNA or gDNA.

In the original workflow: The assay estimated nucleated cells by amplifying reference gene primers. Sequenced by immunoSEQ multiplex PCR; TCRdb stores in-frame clones only, minus some. V and J calls and clone size are those listed in that table; D and trimming were worked out from the DNA. Among more than 95,000 clones listed, around 80% were seen once. Germline V gene sequence: CDR1 MNHEY, CDR2 SVGEGT. V was shortened by 5 bases and J by 3 bases, with 5 bases between the two germline ends. The CDR3 has 11 amino acids. The clonotype was recovered from a man in his 70s with active or convalescent COVID-19. Sequencing input: peripheral blood. The rearrangement links TRBV6-2 or TRBV6-3 to TRBJ2-7; no firm D call. CDR3 in DNA: TGTGCCAGCAGTATCCTCTACGAGCAGTACTTC. Protein product: CASSILYEQYF.